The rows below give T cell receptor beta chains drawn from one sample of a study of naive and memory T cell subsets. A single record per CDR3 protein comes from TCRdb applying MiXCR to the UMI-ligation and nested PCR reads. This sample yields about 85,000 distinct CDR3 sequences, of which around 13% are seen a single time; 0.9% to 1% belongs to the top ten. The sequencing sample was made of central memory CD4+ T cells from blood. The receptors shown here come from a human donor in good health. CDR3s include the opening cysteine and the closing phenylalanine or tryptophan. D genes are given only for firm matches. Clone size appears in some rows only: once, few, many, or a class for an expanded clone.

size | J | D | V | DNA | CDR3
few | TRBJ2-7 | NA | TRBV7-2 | TGTGCCAGCAGCTTAGTCCATCTCTACGAGCAGTACTTC | CASSLVHLYEQYF
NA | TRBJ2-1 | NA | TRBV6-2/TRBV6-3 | TGTGCCAGCAGTTACTCTCGGCAGTCCTACAATGAGCAGTTCTTC | CASSYSRQSYNEQFF
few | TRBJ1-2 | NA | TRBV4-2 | TGTGCCAGCAGCCAAATAGACTATGGCTACACCTTC | CASSQIDYGYTF
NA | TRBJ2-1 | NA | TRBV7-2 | TGTGCCAGCAGCTTAGGCGGCGGAGTGGGGCCTGGGAATGAGCAGTTCTTC | CASSLGGGVGPGNEQFF
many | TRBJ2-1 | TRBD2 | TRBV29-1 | TGCAGCGTTGGTCGGCTAGCGGGAGACAATGAGCAGTTCTTC | CSVGRLAGDNEQFF
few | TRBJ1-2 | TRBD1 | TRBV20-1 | TGCAGTACCGGAGAGAACAGGGGGCCAGCTAACTATGGCTACACCTTC | CSTGENRGPANYGYTF
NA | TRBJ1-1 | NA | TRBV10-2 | TGCGCCAGCAGGCAGGGACCTGGGAACACTGAAGCTTTCTTT | CASRQGPGNTEAFF
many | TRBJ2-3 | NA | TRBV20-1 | TGCAGTGCTAGGGATGGCGTAGCGGTTGCGATGCAGTATTTT | CSARDGVAVAMQYF
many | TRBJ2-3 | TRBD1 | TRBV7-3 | TGTGCCAGCAGCCGGGGACAGAGCACAGATACGCAGTATTTT | CASSRGQSTDTQYF
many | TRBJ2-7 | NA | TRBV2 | TGTGCCAGCGCACAGGGAGGGGAGCAGTACTTC | CASAQGGEQYF
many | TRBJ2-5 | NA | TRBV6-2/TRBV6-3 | TGTGCCAGCAGCTCAACAGGGTGGGGAGAGACCCAGTACTTC | CASSSTGWGETQYF
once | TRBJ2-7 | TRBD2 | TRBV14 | TGTGCCAGCAGCCAAGGTCTAACTAGCGGGAGAATCGCTTACGAGCAGTACTTC | CASSQGLTSGRIAYEQYF
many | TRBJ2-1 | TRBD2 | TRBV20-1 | TGCAGTGCTCGTTCGGGACTAGCATCTAGTGAGCAGTTCTTC | CSARSGLASSEQFF
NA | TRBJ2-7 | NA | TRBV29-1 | TGCAGCGTTGCCCAGCGGTCCTCCTACGAGCAGTACTTC | CSVAQRSSYEQYF
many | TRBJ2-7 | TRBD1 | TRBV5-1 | TGCGCCAGCAGCTTGGGACAGGGTTCCGAGCAGTACTTC | CASSLGQGSEQYF
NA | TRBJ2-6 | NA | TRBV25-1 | TGTGCCAGCAGACGGGACGATCGCTCTGGGGCCAACGTCCTGACTTTC | CASRRDDRSGANVLTF
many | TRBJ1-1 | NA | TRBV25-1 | TGTGCCAGCAGTGAATACGGGGGAGCCGCTGAAGCTTTCTTT | CASSEYGGAAEAFF
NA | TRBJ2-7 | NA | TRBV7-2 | TGTGCCAGCAGCTCCCGCAGACTCTACGAGCAGTACTTC | CASSSRRLYEQYF
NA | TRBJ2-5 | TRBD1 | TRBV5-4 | TGTGCCAGCAGCTTGGGGACAGGGGGTTATGAGACCCAGTACTTC | CASSLGTGGYETQYF
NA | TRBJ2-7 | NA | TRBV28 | TGTGCCAGCAGCCCCACGATAGGACTCAGCTCCTACGAGCAGTACTTC | CASSPTIGLSSYEQYF
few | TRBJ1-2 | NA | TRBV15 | TGTGCCACCAGCAGAGCCTTGGGGCAGGCCTTCACCACTAACTATGGCTACACCTTC | CATSRALGQAFTTNYGYTF
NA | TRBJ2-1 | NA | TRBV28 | TGTGCCAGCCGGTTCTCCAGTAGGGTCGGATCGCCGTTCTTC | CASRFSSRVGSPFF